The 16 T cell receptor beta chains reported below all come from one sample, sequenced in a study of chemoradiotherapy in HPV16-positive cancers. TCRdb keeps only in-frame clones here, not all; method: immunoSEQ multiplex PCR. The data hold about 32,000 clones, with 88% observed a single time. Sequenced here: blood, sampled from a patient who underwent chemoradiotherapy. The receptors stem from a human donor with HPV-associated anogenital cancer.

The chain couples TRBV6-4 to TRBJ2-1; no definite D call. Germline V CDR1 and CDR2: MRHNA, SNTAGT. CDR3 length: 13 amino acids. V lost 5 bases and J 9 bases, leaving 14 bases between the germline ends. The CDR3 DNA sequence: TGTGCCAGCAGTAGAATTGCGGAAAGTGAGCAGTTCTTC. It yields the protein CASSRIAESEQFF.

The chain combines TRBV5-1 with TRBJ2-7; the D is unclear. This CDR3 spans 13 amino acids. From germline, CDR1 is SGHRS and CDR2 YFSETQ. Trimming removed 2 bases from V and 2 bases from J, with 8 bases in between. CDR3 region: CASSFSSAYEQYF. CDR3 bases: TGCGCCAGCAGCTTTAGCTCGGCCTACGAGCAGTACTTC.

The chain links TRBV19 to TRBJ1-5; D is ambiguous. The V end was cut by 6 bases, the J end by 4 bases, with 16 bases between. The CDR3 runs 15 residues. Germline V gene sequence: CDR1 LNHDA, CDR2 SQIVND (reference sequence). CDR3 DNA sequence: TGTGCCAGTAGACCCTTCCGGGGAGAAAATCAGCCCCAGCATTTT. It specifies CASRPFRGENQPQHF.

The sample holds a few counts of this clone. V usage is TRBV28 and J usage is TRBJ1-4; D is unclear. Trimming removed 2 bases at V and 8 bases at J, with 9 bases between. CDR3 size: 13 residues. CDR1 and CDR2 from the germline V gene are MDHEN and SYDVKM. CDR3 sequence reads: CASSLGINEKLFF. DNA of the CDR3: TGTGCCAGCAGTTTAGGGATAAACGAAAAACTGTTTTTT.

The chain uses TRBV5-5 and TRBJ1-2; D is undetermined. This CDR3 spans 13 amino acids. Germline CDR1 SGHKS, CDR2 YYEKEE (reference sequence). Trimming stripped 0 bases from V and 7 bases from J, with 10 bases between. The CDR3 nucleotides are TGTGCCAGCAGCTTGGGGTCTCAAGCTGGCTACACCTTC. Encoded protein: CASSLGSQAGYTF.

By proportion, this clone is medium-sized (0.01 to 0.1%). The CDR3 reads CASSISGYNEQFF. CDR3 coding DNA: TGTGCCAGTAGTATATCGGGCTACAATGAGCAGTTCTTC. The chain has TRBV19 and TRBJ2-1; D remains ambiguous. Deletions cut 2 bases from V and 3 bases from J, with 5 bases between. The CDR3 length is 13 residues. Germline V CDR1 and CDR2: LNHDA, SQIVND (reference sequence).

This clone turned up a few times. The rearrangement links TRBV29-1 to TRBJ1-1; tentatively, D is TRBD1 (6 bases). The CDR3 is made up of 12 amino acids. Trimming stripped 7 bases from V and 4 bases from J, with 13 bases between. Germline values: CDR1 SQVTM, CDR2 ANQGSEA. Here the CDR3 reads CSAASGATEAFF. In DNA form, the CDR3 reads TGCAGCGCAGCCTCAGGGGCCACTGAAGCTTTCTTT.

The V gene is TRBV19, the J gene TRBJ2-3; 12 bases are a match to TRBD2. The V and J ends lost 5 bases and 4 bases, in that order; junction bases with no gene match: 4. CDR3 length: 15 amino acids. CDR1 and CDR2 (germline): LNHDA, SQIVND (reference sequence). Here the CDR3 DNA reads TGTGCCAGTAGTCCGCTAGCGGGAGGGCCAGATACGCAGTATTTT. Residues: CASSPLAGGPDTQYF.

For the CDR3, the DNA is TGTGCTAGTGGTTTGGGCACCGACACCGGGGAGCTGTTTTTT. Protein: CASGLGTDTGELFF. V is TRBV12-5 and J is TRBJ2-2; D unresolved. Germline assignment: CDR1 LGHNT and CDR2 FRNRAP. CDR3 length: 14 residues. Between the trimmed V and J ends, which lost 1 base and 3 bases, there was a span of 6 bases.

V and J are TRBV18 and TRBJ2-3; the D is unclear. The CDR3 contains 13 residues. Trimming took off 0 bases at V and 6 bases at J, with 7 bases between the two ends. The germline gives CDR1 KGHSH, CDR2 LQKENI. CDR3 bases: TGTGCCAGCTCACCACCGAGCCGGGATACGCAGTATTTT. It specifies CASSPPSRDTQYF.

This sequence joins TRBV7-9 and TRBJ1-5; the D gene is possibly TRBD1 (5 bases). Trimming took off 4 bases at V and 1 base at J, with 14 bases between the two ends. Germline values: CDR1 SEHNR, CDR2 FQNEAQ (reference sequence). This CDR3 has 16 residues. The CDR3 spells CASSSEAGLSNQPQHF. CDR3 bases: TGTGCCAGCAGCTCTGAAGCGGGACTGAGCAATCAGCCCCAGCATTTT. The whole variable domain, filled in from reference TRBV7-9 and TRBJ1-5, reads DTGVSQNPRHKITKRGQNVTFRCDPISEHNRLYWYRQTLGQGPEFLTYFQNEAQLEKSRLLSDRFSAERPKGSFSTLEIQRTEQGDSAMYLCASSSEAGLSNQPQHFGDGTRLSIL.

The chain employs TRBV7-2 and TRBJ2-2, with D maybe TRBD1 (7 bases). The germline V gene encodes CDR1 SGHTA and CDR2 FQGNSA. Trimming left V 2 bases short and J 4 bases short, with 17 bases between. The CDR3 runs to 17 residues. This CDR3 reads CASSLLGGTGATGELFF. CDR3 nucleotides: TGTGCCAGCAGCTTACTGGGGGGCACAGGGGCCACCGGGGAGCTGTTTTTT.

J is TRBJ1-2 and V is TRBV9; D is undetermined. Germline-derived CDR1 and CDR2 are SGDLS and YYNGEE. The V and J ends lost 0 bases and 2 bases respectively, with 8 bases between them. This CDR3 comprises 14 residues. This CDR3 is CASSVEENNYGYTF. CDR3 coding DNA: TGTGCCAGCAGCGTAGAGGAGAACAACTATGGCTACACCTTC.

This sequence joins TRBV19 and TRBJ1-6; TRBD1 agrees at 9 bases. V shed 5 bases, J shed 2 bases, and the junction held 4 bases outside the gene matches. Germline CDR1 reads LNHDA; CDR2 reads SQIVND (reference sequence). This CDR3 is 16 amino acids long. The CDR3 spells CASSHRDRAYNSPLHF. CDR3 coding DNA: TGTGCCAGTAGTCACCGGGACAGGGCCTATAATTCACCCCTCCACTTT.

The rearrangement joins TRBV7-9 to TRBJ2-7, with 15 positions matching TRBD2. This CDR3 region has 15 residues. V trimming: 4 bases; J trimming: 4 bases; junction bases outside the gene matches: 2. Per the germline V gene, CDR1 is SEHNR and CDR2 is FQNEAQ (reference sequence). CDR3 coding DNA: TGTGCCAGCAGCTCGGGACTAGCGGGAGGATACGAGCAGTACTTC. Translation: CASSSGLAGGYEQYF.

The chain is built from TRBV6-6 and TRBJ2-7; D call uncertain. Trimming removed 6 bases from V and 6 bases from J, with 18 bases in between. The CDR3 has 14 residues. Germline V gene data show CDR1 as MNHNY and CDR2 as SVGAGI (reference sequence). The DNA of the CDR3 is TGTGCCAGCAGCTCCCCCAGGACCGCTAGCGAGCAGTACTTC. Its translation: CASSSPRTASEQYF.